The 4 T cell receptor beta chains below come from one sample, sequenced in a study of T-cell reconstitution after alpha-beta-depleted transplantation in children. A library of TCRbeta sequences, prepared with unique molecular identifiers, was generated. TCRdb ran MiXCR on the PCR reads and lists one entry per CDR3 protein. The top ten hold 23% of the sample, which has 250,000 to 300,000 distinct CDR3 sequences, around 10% seen once. This specimen was peripheral blood, taken 180 days after TCRalphabeta/CD19-depleted stem cell transplant. The source is a male patient aged 2 to 9 who had a stem cell transplant for chronic granulomatous disease, so the T cells may come from the graft donor.

The chain has TRBV29-1 and TRBJ2-3; TRBD1 is a possible D gene (5 bases). V was shortened by 3 bases and J by 4 bases, with 11 bases between the two germline ends. The germline V gene encodes CDR1 SQVTM and CDR2 ANQGSEA. The CDR3 has 13 amino acids. CDR3 loop: CSVDFGAADTQYF. Written as DNA, the CDR3 is TGCAGCGTTGATTTTGGGGCAGCAGATACGCAGTATTTT.

In its sample, this clonotype was seen many times. The genes are TRBV11-2 and TRBJ2-5; D tentatively reads TRBD1 or TRBD2 (5 bases each). Germline V gives CDR1 SGHAT, CDR2 FQNNGV. V was trimmed by 2 bases and J by 5 bases, leaving 12 bases between them. The CDR3 sequence is 14 residues long. DNA of the CDR3: TGTGCCAGCAGCTTAAGGGACCCGGGGGAGACCCAGTACTTC. It yields the protein CASSLRDPGETQYF.

This clonotype showed up just once. Just one base apart from a much larger clone, this may be a read error. The conserved phenylalanine or tryptophan normally closing the CDR3 is absent here, so this likely arose from a read error. The rearrangement links TRBV20-1 to TRBJ1-1; 9 bases are shared with TRBD1. Germline loops: CDR1 DFQATT, CDR2 SNEGSKA (reference sequence). After removal of 4 bases from V and 6 bases from J, the junction contained 12 bases not matched to a gene. The CDR3 sequence is 15 residues long. In DNA, the CDR3 is TGCAGTGCTATTATGCTAAGGACAGGGGAGCCTGAAGCTTTCTAT. Its translation is CSAIMLRTGEPEAFY.

The chain combines TRBV5-1 with TRBJ2-5; 8 bases are shared with TRBD1. V gave up 6 bases and J gave up 9 bases; unmatched junction bases: 13. The germline V gene encodes CDR1 SGHRS and CDR2 YFSETQ. The CDR3 totals 14 residues. The CDR3 region has the DNA TGCGCCAGCACCATGGGACAGGAGGGTCGGTCCCAGTACTTC. It yields the protein CASTMGQEGRSQYF.